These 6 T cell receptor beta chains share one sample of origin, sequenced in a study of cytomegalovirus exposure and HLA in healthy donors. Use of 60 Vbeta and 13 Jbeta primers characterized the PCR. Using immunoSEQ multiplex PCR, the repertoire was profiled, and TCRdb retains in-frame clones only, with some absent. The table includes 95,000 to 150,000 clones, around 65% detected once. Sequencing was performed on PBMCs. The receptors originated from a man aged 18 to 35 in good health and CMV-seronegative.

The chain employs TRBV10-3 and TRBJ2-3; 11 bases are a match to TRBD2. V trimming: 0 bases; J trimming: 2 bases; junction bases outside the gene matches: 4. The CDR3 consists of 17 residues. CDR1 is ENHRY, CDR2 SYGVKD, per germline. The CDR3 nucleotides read TGTGCCATCAGTGAGTCGACTAGCGGGGAGATCACAGATACGCAGTATTTT. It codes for CAISESTSGEITDTQYF.

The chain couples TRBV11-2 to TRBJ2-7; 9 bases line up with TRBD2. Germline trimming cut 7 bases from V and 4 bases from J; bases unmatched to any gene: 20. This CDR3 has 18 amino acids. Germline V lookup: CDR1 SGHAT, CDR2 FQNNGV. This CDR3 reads CASMPHGASGVVRYEQYF. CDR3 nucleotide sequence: TGTGCCAGCATGCCCCATGGGGCTAGCGGGGTTGTAAGGTACGAGCAGTACTTC. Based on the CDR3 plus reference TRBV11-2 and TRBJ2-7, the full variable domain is EAGVAQSPRYKIIEKRQSVAFWCNPISGHATLYWYQQILGQGPKLLIQFQNNGVVDDSQLPKDRFSAERLKGVDSTLKIQPAKLEDSAVYLCASMPHGASGVVRYEQYFGPGTRLTVT.

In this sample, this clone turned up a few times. Here the CDR3 DNA reads TGTGCCAGCAGTGGGCTAGCGAATGAGCAGTTCTTC. It yields the protein CASSGLANEQFF. V and J are TRBV2 and TRBJ2-1, with D possibly matching TRBD2 (6 bases). Germline loops: CDR1 SNHLY, CDR2 FYNNEI. Deletions cut 4 bases from V and 7 bases from J, with 8 bases between. The CDR3 is 12 amino acids.

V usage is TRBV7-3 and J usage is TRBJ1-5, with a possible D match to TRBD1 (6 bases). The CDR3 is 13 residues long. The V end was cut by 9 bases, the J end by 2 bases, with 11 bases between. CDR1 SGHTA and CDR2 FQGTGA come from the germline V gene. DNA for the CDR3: TGTGCCAGGGGGGGGGCTTGCAATCAGCCCCAGCATTTT. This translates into CARGGACNQPQHF.

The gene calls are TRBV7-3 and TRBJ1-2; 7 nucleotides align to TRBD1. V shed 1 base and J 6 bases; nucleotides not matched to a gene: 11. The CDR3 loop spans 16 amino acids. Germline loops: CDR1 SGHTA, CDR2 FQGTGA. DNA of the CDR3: TGTGCCAGCAGCTTAAGCCGCGGGACAGTAGGCCATGGCTACACCTTC. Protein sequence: CASSLSRGTVGHGYTF.

In DNA, the CDR3 is TGTGCCATCAGCGGGACAGCTGAAGGCTATGGCTACACCTTC. This translates into CAISGTAEGYGYTF. The chain has TRBV10-3 and TRBJ1-2, with 7 bases aligning to TRBD1. Germline V gene sequence: CDR1 ENHRY, CDR2 SYGVKD. The CDR3 totals 14 residues. The V gene end was trimmed by 6 bases and the J gene end by 4 bases; junction bases not matched to a gene: 8.